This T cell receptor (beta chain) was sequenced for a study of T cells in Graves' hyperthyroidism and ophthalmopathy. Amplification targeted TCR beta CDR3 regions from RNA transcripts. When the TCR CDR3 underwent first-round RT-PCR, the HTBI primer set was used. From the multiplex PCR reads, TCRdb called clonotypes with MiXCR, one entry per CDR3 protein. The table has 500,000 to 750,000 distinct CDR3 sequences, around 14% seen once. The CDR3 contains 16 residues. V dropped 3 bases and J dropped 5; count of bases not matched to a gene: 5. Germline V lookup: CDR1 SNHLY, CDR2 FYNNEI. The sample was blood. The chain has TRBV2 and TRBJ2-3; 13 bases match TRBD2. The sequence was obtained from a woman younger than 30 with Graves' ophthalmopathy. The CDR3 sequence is CASSEWTSGSRDTQYF. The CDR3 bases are TGTGCCAGCAGTGAGTGGACTAGCGGGAGCCGAGATACGCAGTATTTT.